The rows below give T cell receptor beta chains drawn from one sample of a study of cytomegalovirus exposure and HLA in healthy donors. Assay used: immunoSEQ multiplex PCR; TCRdb lists only in-frame clones, some missing. Of about 130,000 clones in the sample, more than 70% were seen once. Source material: PBMCs. These receptors all stem from a man aged 50 to 60 in good health and CMV-seropositive. The CDR3 runs from the conserved cysteine through the conserved F or W. D genes are given only for firm matches. A row's size may be missing; if present it is once, few, many or a size class.

V	D	size	J	CDR3	DNA
TRBV27	TRBD1	-	TRBJ1-5	CASSPNTGGDQPQHF	TGTGCCAGCAGTCCTAATACAGGGGGAGATCAGCCCCAGCATTTT
TRBV11-3	-	few	TRBJ2-7	CASSAEREQYF	TGTGCCAGCAGCGCCGAGAGGGAGCAGTACTTC
TRBV7-9	TRBD1	-	TRBJ1-2	CASSLSFGQGAVIGDGYTF	TGTGCCAGCAGTCTCTCGTTCGGACAGGGGGCGGTAATTGGAGATGGCTACACCTTC
TRBV7-2	TRBD2	-	TRBJ2-7	CASSVVGGLFYEQYF	TGTGCCAGCAGTGTGGTGGGAGGGCTGTTCTACGAGCAGTACTTC
TRBV5-6	TRBD1	-	TRBJ1-5	CASSLIGQGPNQPQHF	TGTGCCAGCAGCTTAATAGGACAGGGCCCTAATCAGCCCCAGCATTTT
TRBV25-1	-	few	TRBJ2-1	CASSESGKGLYNEQFF	TGTGCCAGCAGTGAATCGGGTAAAGGACTCTACAATGAGCAGTTCTTC
TRBV4-2	TRBD2	-	TRBJ2-7	CASSLEGLGGEQYF	TGTGCCAGCAGCTTGGAGGGACTAGGGGGCGAGCAGTACTTC
TRBV10-2	TRBD1	-	TRBJ1-4	CASSRQGAEKLFF	TGCGCCAGCAGCAGACAGGGAGCGGAAAAACTGTTTTTT
TRBV7-9	-	-	TRBJ1-2	CVTSRRMANYGYTF	TGTGTCACTAGCCGGCGGATGGCCAACTATGGCTACACCTTC
TRBV6-5	TRBD1	-	TRBJ1-2	CASWTGSYGYTF	TGTGCCTCGTGGACAGGTTCTTATGGCTACACCTTC
TRBV5-6	TRBD1	-	TRBJ1-6	CASSAGGQGNYSPLHF	TGTGCCAGCAGCGCGGGGGGACAGGGTAACTATTCACCCCTCCACTTT
TRBV5-3	-	-	TRBJ1-2	CARNSTARNYGYTF	TGTGCCAGAAACTCGACAGCACGAAACTATGGCTACACCTTC